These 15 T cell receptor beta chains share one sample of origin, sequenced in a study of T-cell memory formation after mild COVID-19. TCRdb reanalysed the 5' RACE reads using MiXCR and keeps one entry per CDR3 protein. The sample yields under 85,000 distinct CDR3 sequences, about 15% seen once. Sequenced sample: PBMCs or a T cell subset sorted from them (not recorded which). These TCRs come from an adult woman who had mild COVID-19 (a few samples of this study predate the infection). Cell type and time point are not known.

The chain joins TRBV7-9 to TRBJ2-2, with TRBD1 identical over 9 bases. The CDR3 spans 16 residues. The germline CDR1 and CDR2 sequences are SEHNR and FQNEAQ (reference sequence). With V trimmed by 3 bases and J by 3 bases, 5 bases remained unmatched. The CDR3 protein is CASSLGRTGDTGELFF. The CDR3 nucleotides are TGTGCCAGCAGCTTGGGAAGGACAGGGGACACCGGGGAGCTGTTTTTT. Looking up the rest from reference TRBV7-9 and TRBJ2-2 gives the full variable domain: DTGVSQNPRHKITKRGQNVTFRCDPISEHNRLYWYRQTLGQGPEFLTYFQNEAQLEKSRLLSDRFSAERPKGSFSTLEIQRTEQGDSAMYLCASSLGRTGDTGELFFGEGSRLTVL.

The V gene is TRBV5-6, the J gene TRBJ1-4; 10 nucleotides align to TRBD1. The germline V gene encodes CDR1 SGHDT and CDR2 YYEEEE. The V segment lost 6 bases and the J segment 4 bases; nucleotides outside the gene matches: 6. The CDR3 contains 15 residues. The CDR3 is CASNIGTGVNEKLFF. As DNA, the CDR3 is TGTGCCAGCAACATCGGGACAGGGGTTAATGAAAAACTGTTTTTT.

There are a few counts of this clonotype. CDR3 sequence (DNA): TGCAGCGTTGAATGGGGCAACGTTGAAGATGAGCAGTTCTTC. Protein: CSVEWGNVEDEQFF. The chain links TRBV29-1 to TRBJ2-1, with D possibly TRBD1 on 5 matching bases. Germline-derived CDR1 and CDR2 are SQVTM and ANQGSEA. V lost 2 bases and J 8 bases, leaving 16 bases between the germline ends. The CDR3 contains 14 residues.

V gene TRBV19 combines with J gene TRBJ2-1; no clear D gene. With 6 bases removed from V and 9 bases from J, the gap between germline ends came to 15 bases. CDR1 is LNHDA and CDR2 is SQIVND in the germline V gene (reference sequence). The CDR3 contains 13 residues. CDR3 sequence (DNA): TGTGCCAGTAGCCTTGGTGGGCCCAGTGAGCAGTTCTTC. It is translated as CASSLGGPSEQFF.

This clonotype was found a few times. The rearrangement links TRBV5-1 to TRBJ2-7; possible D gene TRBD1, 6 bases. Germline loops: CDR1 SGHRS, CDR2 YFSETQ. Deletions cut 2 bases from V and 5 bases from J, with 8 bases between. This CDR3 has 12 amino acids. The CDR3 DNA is TGCGCCAGCAGCTTACAGGGAGACGAGCAGTACTTC. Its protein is CASSLQGDEQYF.

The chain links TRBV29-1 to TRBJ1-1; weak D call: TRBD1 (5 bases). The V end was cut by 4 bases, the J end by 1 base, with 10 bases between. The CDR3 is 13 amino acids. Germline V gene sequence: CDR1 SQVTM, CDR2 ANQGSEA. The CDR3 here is CSVGPGQNTEAFF. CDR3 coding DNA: TGCAGCGTTGGCCCAGGACAGAACACTGAAGCTTTCTTT.

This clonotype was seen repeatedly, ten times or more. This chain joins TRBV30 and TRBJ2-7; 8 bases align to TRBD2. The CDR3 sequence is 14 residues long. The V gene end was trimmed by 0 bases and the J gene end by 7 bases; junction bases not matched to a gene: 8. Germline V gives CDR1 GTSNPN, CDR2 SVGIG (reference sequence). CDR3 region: CAWSVHGGAKEQYF. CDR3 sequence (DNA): TGTGCCTGGAGTGTACACGGGGGGGCGAAGGAGCAGTACTTC.

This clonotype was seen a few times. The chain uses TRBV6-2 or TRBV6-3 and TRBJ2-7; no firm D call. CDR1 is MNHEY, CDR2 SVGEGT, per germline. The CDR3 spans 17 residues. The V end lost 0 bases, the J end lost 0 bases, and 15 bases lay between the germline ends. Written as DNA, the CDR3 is TGTGCCAGCAGTTACTCGATTTATGAAGACACCTCCTACGAGCAGTACTTC. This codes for CASSYSIYEDTSYEQYF.

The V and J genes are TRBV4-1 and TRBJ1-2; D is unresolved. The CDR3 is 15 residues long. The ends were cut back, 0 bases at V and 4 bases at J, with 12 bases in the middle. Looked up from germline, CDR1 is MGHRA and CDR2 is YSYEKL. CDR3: CASSQEGELGYGYTF. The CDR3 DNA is TGCGCCAGCAGCCAAGAAGGCGAACTCGGCTATGGCTACACCTTC.

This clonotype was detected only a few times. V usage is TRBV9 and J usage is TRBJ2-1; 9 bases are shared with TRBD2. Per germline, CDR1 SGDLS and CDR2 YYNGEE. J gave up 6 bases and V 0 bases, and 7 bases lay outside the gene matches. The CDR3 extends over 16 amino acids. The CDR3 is CASSVGASGTTNEQFF. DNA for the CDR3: TGTGCCAGCAGCGTAGGGGCTAGCGGGACCACCAATGAGCAGTTCTTC.

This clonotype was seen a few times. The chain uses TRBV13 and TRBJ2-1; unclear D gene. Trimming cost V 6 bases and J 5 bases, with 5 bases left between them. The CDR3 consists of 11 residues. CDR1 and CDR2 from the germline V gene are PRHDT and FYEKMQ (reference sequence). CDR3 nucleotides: TGTGCCAGCAGGCGACACAATGAGCAGTTCTTC. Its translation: CASRRHNEQFF.

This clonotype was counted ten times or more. The CDR3 here is CATSLPKGEHTDTQYF. The CDR3 bases are TGTGCCACCAGCCTTCCGAAGGGAGAACACACAGATACGCAGTATTTT. The V call is TRBV15, the J call TRBJ2-3; a possible D gene is TRBD2 (5 bases). Germline V gene sequence: CDR1 LNHNV, CDR2 YYDKDF (reference sequence). The V end was cut by 5 bases, the J end by 2 bases, with 17 bases between. CDR3 length equals 16 residues.

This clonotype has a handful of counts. The DNA of the CDR3 is TGCAGCGCCTCCGGGACAGGGATTTACAATGAGCAGTTCTTC. It is translated as CSASGTGIYNEQFF. The gene calls are TRBV29-1 and TRBJ2-1, with 9 bases that match TRBD1. CDR3 length: 14 amino acids. Germline CDR1 and CDR2: SQVTM and ANQGSEA. V gave up 7 bases and J gave up 4 bases; unmatched junction bases: 8.

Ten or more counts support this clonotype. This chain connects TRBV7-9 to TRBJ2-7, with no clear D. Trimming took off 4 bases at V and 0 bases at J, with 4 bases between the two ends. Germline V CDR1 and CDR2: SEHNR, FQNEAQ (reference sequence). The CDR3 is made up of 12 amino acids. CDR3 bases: TGTGCCAGCAGCTCGAGCTCCTACGAGCAGTACTTC. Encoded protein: CASSSSSYEQYF. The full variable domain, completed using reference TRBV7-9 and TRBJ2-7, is DTGVSQNPRHKITKRGQNVTFRCDPISEHNRLYWYRQTLGQGPEFLTYFQNEAQLEKSRLLSDRFSAERPKGSFSTLEIQRTEQGDSAMYLCASSSSSYEQYFGPGTRLTVT.

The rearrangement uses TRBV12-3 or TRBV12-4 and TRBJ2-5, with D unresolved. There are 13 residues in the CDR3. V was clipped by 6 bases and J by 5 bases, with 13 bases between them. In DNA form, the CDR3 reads TGTGCCAGCAGGACCCATGGAGCGGAGACCCAGTACTTC. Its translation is CASRTHGAETQYF.